Reported below is one TCR beta chain. Its antigen is not known. The data stem from a study of cytomegalovirus exposure and HLA in healthy donors. Study at large: Unique TCRs numbering some 80 million, obtained from HLA-typed donors, made up an early data release.

Study-level results: Researchers counted about 150 TCR beta chains as cytomegalovirus-associated. Earlier analysis found most TCR beta V segments productive about 87% or about 30% of the time.

PCR primers comprised 60 Vbeta and 13 Jbeta primers. Measured with immunoSEQ multiplex PCR; TCRdb has only the in-frame clones, and not every one. The table has some 140,000 clones, 65% to 85% seen once. From germline, CDR1 is SGHVS and CDR2 FNYEAQ. This CDR3 region has 12 residues. Trimming removed 6 bases from V and 7 bases from J; junction bases left unmatched: 6. The J gene is TRBJ2-7, the V gene TRBV7-6; 7 nucleotides line up with TRBD2. Material for sequencing was PBMCs. This receptor was identified in a woman aged 18-29 years in good health and CMV-seronegative. The CDR3 DNA is TGTGCCAGCAGGGGGAGGGCTGGAGAGCAGTACTTC. Residues: CASRGRAGEQYF.